This TCR beta chain was sequenced in a study of shared clonotypes between healthy human individuals. Study-wide points: Naive subsets usually exceeded memory subsets in estimated richness. The generation probabilities recorded for non-shared clonotypes fell below those of clonotypes shared by all four donors.

Trimming removed 3 bases from V and 5 bases from J; junction bases left unmatched: 4. CDR1 and CDR2 (germline): SQVTM, ANQGSEA. There are 13 residues in the CDR3. Only Caucasian adults living in Nashville, Tennessee served as donors. The repertoire was sequenced with immunoSEQ multiplex PCR; TCRdb's copy has only in-frame clones and lacks some. The sample has about 2.4 million clones; just over 90% are singletons. A note on this clone: Its specificity is not known.

Sample: naive CD4+ T cells sorted from blood. Noted subset: CD45RA+ positively selected. The receptor's source is a man between 18 and 29 years old in good health. This chain uses TRBV29-1 with TRBJ2-5; TRBD2 agrees at 9 bases. CDR3 DNA sequence: TGCAGCGTTGATTTTGCGGGAGGGGAGACCCAGTACTTC. Translation gives CSVDFAGGETQYF.